These 24 T cell receptor beta chains were sequenced from one sample in a study of T cell responses to AZD1222 COVID-19 vaccine. Generated by immunoSEQ multiplex PCR, the TCRdb table keeps only in-frame clones and is missing some. This sample has about 200,000 clones; more than 90% occur once, and the top ten carry around 3.6%. Specimen: peripheral blood, collected 28 days after the second dose of the MenACWY control vaccine. The receptors originated from an adult who received the MenACWY meningococcal vaccine as a control.

The chain links TRBV19 to TRBJ2-2; D not resolved. Per the germline V gene, CDR1 is LNHDA and CDR2 is SQIVND (reference sequence). The CDR3 contains 14 residues. The V end lost 1 base, the J end lost 6 bases, and 9 bases lay between the germline ends. CDR3 DNA: TGTGCCAGTAGTATAGCAGGACCCGCCGGGGAGCTGTTTTTT. It yields the protein CASSIAGPAGELFF. Filled out from reference TRBV19 and TRBJ2-2, the complete variable domain reads DGGITQSPKYLFRKEGQNVTLSCEQNLNHDAMYWYRQDPGQGLRLIYYSQIVNDFQKGDIAEGYSVSREKKESFPLTVTSAQKNPTAFYLCASSIAGPAGELFFGEGSRLTVL.

This chain links TRBV7-2 with TRBJ1-4; a weak D match, TRBD1 (5 bases). V was trimmed by 3 bases and J by 8 bases, leaving 10 bases between them. CDR1 and CDR2 (germline): SGHTA, FQGNSA. CDR3 length equals 13 residues. CDR3 residues: CASSFGTQEKLFF. CDR3 nucleotide sequence: TGTGCCAGCAGCTTCGGGACGCAGGAAAAACTGTTTTTT.

This clone was found once. This chain uses TRBV29-1 with TRBJ1-2; 7 bases are shared with TRBD1. CDR1 is SQVTM and CDR2 is ANQGSEA in the germline V gene. There are 15 residues in the CDR3. Trimming cost V 4 bases and J 8 bases; bases outside gene matches: 16. The CDR3 protein is CSVVVARQGAVGYTF. CDR3 DNA sequence: TGCAGCGTTGTTGTAGCGAGACAGGGAGCTGTCGGCTACACCTTC.

The chain recombines TRBV6-4 with TRBJ1-5; D possibly corresponds to TRBD1 (5 bases). CDR1 is MRHNA, CDR2 SNTAGT, per germline. The CDR3 has 13 amino acids. Trimming took off 4 bases at V and 7 bases at J, with 11 bases between the two ends. The CDR3 coding sequence is TGTGCCAGCAGTGTAATTCAGGGACAGCCCCAGCATTTT. Its protein product is CASSVIQGQPQHF.

V is TRBV13 and J is TRBJ2-3; D is perhaps TRBD1 (6 bases). The CDR3 contains 14 residues. V lost 1 base to trimming and J lost 3 bases, with 8 bases between them. Germline V lookup: CDR1 PRHDT, CDR2 FYEKMQ (reference sequence). DNA for the CDR3: TGTGCCAGCAGCTTAGTCCAGGGGACAGATACGCAGTATTTT. Translation: CASSLVQGTDTQYF.

The V gene is TRBV28, the J gene TRBJ2-2; 9 bases agree with TRBD2. The CDR3 contains 14 residues. V was clipped by 5 bases and J by 7 bases; unmatched bases: 5. Germline V gives CDR1 MDHEN, CDR2 SYDVKM. CDR3 region: CASSAGGPVGELFF. CDR3 nucleotide sequence: TGTGCCAGCAGTGCGGGAGGGCCTGTCGGGGAGCTGTTTTTT.

This chain joins TRBV18 and TRBJ2-4; D call uncertain. Germline-derived CDR1 and CDR2 are KGHSH and LQKENI. The ends were cut back, 1 base at V and 7 bases at J, with 14 bases in the middle. The CDR3 totals 15 residues. The CDR3 spells CASSPLGIDGNIQYF. In nucleotides, the CDR3 is TGTGCCAGCTCACCACTGGGAATCGATGGGAACATTCAGTACTTC.

The V gene is TRBV28, the J gene TRBJ2-2; 7 bases map to TRBD1. The J segment lost 4 bases and the V segment lost 8 bases, leaving 4 bases of the junction unmatched. Germline V gene sequence: CDR1 MDHEN, CDR2 SYDVKM. The CDR3 covers 13 residues. In DNA, the CDR3 is TGTGCCAGCCGCCGACAGGGCACCGGGGAGCTGTTTTTT. As protein: CASRRQGTGELFF.

This chain connects TRBV2 to TRBJ1-4; a possible D gene is TRBD1 (6 bases). This CDR3 has 15 amino acids. Germline lookup yields CDR1 SNHLY and CDR2 FYNNEI. V dropped 5 bases and J dropped 1 base, with 11 bases sitting between them. CDR3 protein: CASSPGAGTNEKLFF. In DNA, the CDR3 is TGTGCCAGCAGTCCGGGGGCAGGAACTAATGAAAAACTGTTTTTT.

The chain is built from TRBV18 and TRBJ2-7; 7 bases map to TRBD1. This CDR3 region has 13 residues. Germline CDR1 and CDR2: KGHSH and LQKENI. The junction had 6 bases not matched to a gene; V was cut back by 6 bases and J by 4 bases. The CDR3 here is CASSLGQTYEQYF. Here the CDR3 DNA reads TGTGCCAGCTCGTTGGGACAGACTTACGAGCAGTACTTC.

This clone was counted a single time. The CDR3 bases are TGCGCCAGCAGCCAGATCGGGGCATATGGCTACACCTTC. This translates into CASSQIGAYGYTF. The V call is TRBV4-1, the J call TRBJ1-2; D possibly corresponds to TRBD1 (5 bases). The CDR3 spans 13 residues. Germline CDR1 is MGHRA and CDR2 is YSYEKL. The V gene lost 3 bases and the J gene lost 5 bases, with 10 bases spanning the gap.

V gene TRBV19 combines with J gene TRBJ1-5; tentative D call: TRBD1 (6 bases). Trimming removed 6 bases from V and 11 bases from J, with 23 bases in between. CDR1 and CDR2 from the germline V gene are LNHDA and SQIVND (reference sequence). CDR3 size: 15 residues. CDR3 nucleotide sequence: TGTGCCAGTAGGGGGGACACCTTACCCTCGAGAGCCCAGCATTTT. As protein: CASRGDTLPSRAQHF. Full variable domain (remainder filled in from reference TRBV19 and TRBJ1-5): DGGITQSPKYLFRKEGQNVTLSCEQNLNHDAMYWYRQDPGQGLRLIYYSQIVNDFQKGDIAEGYSVSREKKESFPLTVTSAQKNPTAFYLCASRGDTLPSRAQHFGDGTRLSIL.

This chain joins TRBV12-3 or TRBV12-4 and TRBJ2-5; 7 nucleotides match TRBD2. After removal of 7 bases from V and 8 bases from J, the junction contained 10 bases not matched to a gene. CDR3 length equals 13 residues. In DNA form, the CDR3 reads TGTGCCAGCATGCAGGCGGGAGTCGAAACCCAGTACTTC. This translates into CASMQAGVETQYF.

V usage is TRBV11-3 and J usage is TRBJ1-4; tentatively, D is TRBD1 (6 bases). Germline V gives CDR1 SGHNT, CDR2 YENEEA. V lost 4 bases, J lost 7 bases, and 16 bases lay in between. The CDR3 covers 15 residues. The CDR3 loop reads CASSYGTRRGEKLFF. DNA for the CDR3: TGTGCCAGCAGCTACGGGACAAGGCGCGGTGAAAAACTGTTTTTT.

CDR3 in amino acids: CASSLYTNSPLHF. The CDR3 DNA reads as TGTGCCAGCAGCTTGTACACAAATTCACCCCTCCACTTT. The rearrangement links TRBV5-6 to TRBJ1-6; D gene uncertain. V dropped 1 base and J dropped 7 bases, with 6 bases sitting between them. Per the germline V gene, CDR1 is SGHDT and CDR2 is YYEEEE. This CDR3 comprises 13 residues.

The rearrangement joins TRBV10-2 to TRBJ1-2; possibly TRBD1 for D (6 bases). There are 13 residues in the CDR3. V lost 6 bases and J lost 6, with 14 bases in between. The germline gives CDR1 WSHSY, CDR2 SAAADI. The CDR3 spells CASSPRGSDGYTF. The CDR3 DNA reads TGCGCCAGCAGCCCCAGGGGAAGCGATGGCTACACCTTC.

This clone appeared a single time. CDR3 sequence reads: CASSLTHGAEAFF. The CDR3 DNA is TGTGCCAGCAGTTTGACCCACGGGGCTGAAGCTTTCTTT. This chain connects TRBV12-3 or TRBV12-4 to TRBJ1-1, with D uncertain. This CDR3 comprises 13 residues. V was cut by 3 bases and J by 6 bases, with 11 bases left in between.

The chain couples TRBV11-2 to TRBJ2-1; D unresolved. Trimming shortened V by 5 bases and J by 9 bases, and 11 bases separated the two germline ends. CDR3 length equals 12 residues. Germline V gene sequence: CDR1 SGHAT, CDR2 FQNNGV. CDR3 protein: CASSAPPGEQFF. The CDR3, as DNA: TGTGCCAGCAGCGCCCCCCCGGGTGAGCAGTTCTTC.

This clone was recorded a few times. The chain is built from TRBV27 and TRBJ2-1; D is perhaps TRBD2 (5 bases). Germline assignment: CDR1 MNHEY and CDR2 SMNVEV (reference sequence). The CDR3 totals 13 residues. V was shortened by 7 bases and J by 4 bases, with 11 bases between the two germline ends. CDR3 coding DNA: TGTGCCAGCATCTTAGAGGGATACAATGAGCAGTTCTTC. Amino acids: CASILEGYNEQFF.

The count of this clone is one. This chain links TRBV7-3 with TRBJ1-6; D not certain. Trimming left V 3 bases short and J 10 bases short, with 10 bases between. The CDR3 is made up of 13 amino acids. Germline CDR1 and CDR2: SGHTA and FQGTGA. CDR3 DNA: TGTGCCAGCAGCTTCGGGCTTGAATCACCCCTCCACTTT. Translating it yields CASSFGLESPLHF.

This chain connects TRBV11-2 to TRBJ1-2, with D unclear. The V gene lost 1 base and the J gene lost 6 bases, with 18 bases spanning the gap. In germline, CDR1 is SGHAT, CDR2 FQNNGV. The CDR3 is 16 residues long. The chain's CDR3 is CASSLVAAIYTDGYTF. The DNA of the CDR3 is TGTGCCAGCAGCTTAGTGGCAGCAATCTACACTGATGGCTACACCTTC.

The chain combines TRBV5-5 with TRBJ1-4; TRBD1 is a possible D gene (5 bases). CDR1 is SGHKS and CDR2 is YYEKEE in the germline V gene (reference sequence). The V and J ends lost 0 bases and 4 bases respectively, with 10 bases between them. CDR3 length: 15 residues. CDR3 region: CASSLGQGSNEKLFF. The CDR3 DNA reads as TGTGCCAGCAGCTTGGGCCAGGGAAGTAATGAAAAACTGTTTTTT.

The chain combines TRBV2 with TRBJ2-1; TRBD2 matches 7 bases. Germline values: CDR1 SNHLY, CDR2 FYNNEI. With 3 bases clipped from V and 6 bases from J, the junction kept 2 bases outside the gene matches. This CDR3 region has 13 residues. CDR3 sequence: CASSDGGVNEQFF. The CDR3 DNA follows: TGTGCCAGCAGTGATGGGGGGGTCAATGAGCAGTTCTTC.

The V and J genes are TRBV6-5 and TRBJ2-7, with D unresolved. Germline V CDR1 and CDR2: MNHEY, SVGAGI. V was shortened by 6 bases and J by 7 bases, with 16 bases between the two germline ends. The CDR3 extends over 13 amino acids. The CDR3 nucleotides read TGTGCCAGCAGGGTCCTCTTTACGAAGGAGCAGTACTTC. This gives the protein CASRVLFTKEQYF.